This T cell receptor beta chain was identified in a study of identical twins. TCRdb processed the 5' RACE reads anew with MiXCR; each CDR3 protein has one entry. The table lists approximately 470,000 distinct CDR3 sequences, approximately 14% of them singletons, with 0.5% to 0.65% in the top ten. Trimming left V 2 bases short and J 1 base short, with 18 bases between. This CDR3 is 18 amino acids long. Germline CDR1 is SGHVS and CDR2 is FQNEAQ. The data also belong to a second study, concerning yellow fever vaccine responses in identical twins.

The chain uses TRBV7-8 and TRBJ2-4; either TRBD1 or TRBD2 may fit D (7 bases each). The sequence came from a woman between 18 and 29 years old in good health. What was sequenced was CD4+ T cells sorted from blood. The CDR3 here is CASSLSQGRGLAKNIQYF. In DNA form, the CDR3 reads TGTGCCAGCAGCTTAAGTCAGGGGAGGGGGCTGGCCAAAAACATTCAGTACTTC.